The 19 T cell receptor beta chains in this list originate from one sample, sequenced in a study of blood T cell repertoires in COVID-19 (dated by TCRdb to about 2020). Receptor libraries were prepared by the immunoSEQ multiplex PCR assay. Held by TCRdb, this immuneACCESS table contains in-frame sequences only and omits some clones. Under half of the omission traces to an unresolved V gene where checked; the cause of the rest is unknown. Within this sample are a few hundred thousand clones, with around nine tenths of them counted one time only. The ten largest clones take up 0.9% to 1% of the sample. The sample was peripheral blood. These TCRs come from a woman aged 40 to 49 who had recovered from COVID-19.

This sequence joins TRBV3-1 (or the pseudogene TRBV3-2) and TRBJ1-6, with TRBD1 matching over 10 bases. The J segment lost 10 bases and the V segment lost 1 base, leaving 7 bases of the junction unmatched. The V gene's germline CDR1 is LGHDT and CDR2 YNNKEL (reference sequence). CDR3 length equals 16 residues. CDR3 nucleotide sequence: TGTGCCAGCAGCCAAGCAACCGGGACAGGGGTCTCACCCCTCCACTTT. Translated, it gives CASSQATGTGVSPLHF.

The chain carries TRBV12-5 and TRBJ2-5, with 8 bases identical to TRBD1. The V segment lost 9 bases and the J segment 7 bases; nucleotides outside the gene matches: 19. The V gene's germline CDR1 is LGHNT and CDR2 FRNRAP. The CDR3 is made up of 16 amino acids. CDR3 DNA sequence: TGTGCTAGCATGACAGGGGCGGCTCAATCACGGGGGACCCAGTACTTC. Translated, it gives CASMTGAAQSRGTQYF. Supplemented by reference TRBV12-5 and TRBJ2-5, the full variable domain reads DARVTQTPRHKVTEMGQEVTMRCQPILGHNTVFWYRQTMMQGLELLAYFRNRAPLDDSGMPKDRFSAEMPDATLATLKIQPSEPRDSAVYFCASMTGAAQSRGTQYFGPGTRLLVL.

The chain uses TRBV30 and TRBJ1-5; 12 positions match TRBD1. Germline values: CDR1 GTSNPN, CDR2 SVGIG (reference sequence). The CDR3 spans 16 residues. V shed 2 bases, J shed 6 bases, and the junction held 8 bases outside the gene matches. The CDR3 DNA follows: TGTGCCTGGAGTTCCCGGGACAGGGGGCTAGGTCAGCCCCAGCATTTT. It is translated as CAWSSRDRGLGQPQHF.

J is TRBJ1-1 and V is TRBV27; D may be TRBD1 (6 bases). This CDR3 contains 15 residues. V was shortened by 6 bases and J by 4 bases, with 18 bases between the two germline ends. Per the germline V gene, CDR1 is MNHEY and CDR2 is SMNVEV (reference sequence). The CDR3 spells CASSPFRGAATEAFF. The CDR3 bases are TGTGCCAGCAGCCCCTTTCGGGGGGCGGCCACTGAAGCTTTCTTT.

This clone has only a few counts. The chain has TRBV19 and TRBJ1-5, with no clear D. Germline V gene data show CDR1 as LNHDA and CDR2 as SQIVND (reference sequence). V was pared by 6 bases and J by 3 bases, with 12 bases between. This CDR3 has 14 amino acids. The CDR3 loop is CASSPTGDNQPQHF. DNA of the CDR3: TGTGCCAGTAGCCCGACGGGTGACAATCAGCCCCAGCATTTT.

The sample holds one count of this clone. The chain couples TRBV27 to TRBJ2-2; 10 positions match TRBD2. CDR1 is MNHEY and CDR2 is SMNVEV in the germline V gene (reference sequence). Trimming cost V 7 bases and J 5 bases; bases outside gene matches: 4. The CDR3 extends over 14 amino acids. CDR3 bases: TGTGCCAGCACTGTAGCGGGAGGTACCGGGGAGCTGTTTTTT. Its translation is CASTVAGGTGELFF.

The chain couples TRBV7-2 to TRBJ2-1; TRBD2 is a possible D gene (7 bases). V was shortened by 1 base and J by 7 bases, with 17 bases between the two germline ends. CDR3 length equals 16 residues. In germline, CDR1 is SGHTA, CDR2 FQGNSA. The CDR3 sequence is CASSLVGGGGGNEQFF. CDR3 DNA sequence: TGTGCCAGCAGCTTAGTTGGGGGGGGAGGGGGGAATGAGCAGTTCTTC.

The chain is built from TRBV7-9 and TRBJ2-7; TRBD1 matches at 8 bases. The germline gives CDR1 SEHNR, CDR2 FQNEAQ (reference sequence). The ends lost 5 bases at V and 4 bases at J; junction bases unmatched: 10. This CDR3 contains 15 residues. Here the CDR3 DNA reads TGTGCCAGCAGCGCAACCGGGACAGGAGTGTACGAGCAGTACTTC. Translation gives CASSATGTGVYEQYF. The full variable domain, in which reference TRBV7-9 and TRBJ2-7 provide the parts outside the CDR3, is DTGVSQNPRHKITKRGQNVTFRCDPISEHNRLYWYRQTLGQGPEFLTYFQNEAQLEKSRLLSDRFSAERPKGSFSTLEIQRTEQGDSAMYLCASSATGTGVYEQYFGPGTRLTVT.

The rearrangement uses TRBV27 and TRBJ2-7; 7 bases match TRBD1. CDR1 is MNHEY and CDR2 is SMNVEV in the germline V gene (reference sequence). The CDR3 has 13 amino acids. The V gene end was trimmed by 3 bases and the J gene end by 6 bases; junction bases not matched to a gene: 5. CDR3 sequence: CASSFTGAGEQYF. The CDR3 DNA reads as TGTGCCAGCAGTTTCACAGGGGCTGGCGAGCAGTACTTC.

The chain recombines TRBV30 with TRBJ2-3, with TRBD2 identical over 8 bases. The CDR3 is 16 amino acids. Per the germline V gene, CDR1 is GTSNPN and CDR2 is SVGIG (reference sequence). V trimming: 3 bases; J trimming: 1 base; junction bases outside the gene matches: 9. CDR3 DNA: TGTGCCTGGAGCCCCTGGGGGCGGGAGGGCACAGATACGCAGTATTTT. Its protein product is CAWSPWGREGTDTQYF.

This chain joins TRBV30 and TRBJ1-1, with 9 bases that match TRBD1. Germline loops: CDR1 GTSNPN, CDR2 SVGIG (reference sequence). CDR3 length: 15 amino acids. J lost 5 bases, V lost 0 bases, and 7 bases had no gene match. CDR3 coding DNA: TGTGCCTGGAGTGTACTCGGGACAGGGTGGACTGAAGCTTTCTTT. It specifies CAWSVLGTGWTEAFF. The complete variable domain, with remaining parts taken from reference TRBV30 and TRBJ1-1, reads SQTIHQWPATLVQPVGSPLSLECTVEGTSNPNLYWYRQAAGRGLQLLFYSVGIGQISSEVPQNLSASRPQDRQFILSSKKLLLSDSGFYLCAWSVLGTGWTEAFFGQGTRLTVV.

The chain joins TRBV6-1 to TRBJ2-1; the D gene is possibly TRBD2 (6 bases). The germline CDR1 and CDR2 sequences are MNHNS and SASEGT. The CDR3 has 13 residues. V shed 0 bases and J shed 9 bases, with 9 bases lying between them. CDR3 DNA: TGTGCCAGCAGTGAAGCCGGGCGGGGTGAGCAGTTCTTC. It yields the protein CASSEAGRGEQFF.

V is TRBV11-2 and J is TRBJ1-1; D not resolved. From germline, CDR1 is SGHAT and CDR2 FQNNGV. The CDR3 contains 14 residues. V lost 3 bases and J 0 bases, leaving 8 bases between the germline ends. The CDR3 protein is CASSFGGVNTEAFF. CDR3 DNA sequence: TGTGCCAGCAGCTTTGGAGGAGTGAACACTGAAGCTTTCTTT.

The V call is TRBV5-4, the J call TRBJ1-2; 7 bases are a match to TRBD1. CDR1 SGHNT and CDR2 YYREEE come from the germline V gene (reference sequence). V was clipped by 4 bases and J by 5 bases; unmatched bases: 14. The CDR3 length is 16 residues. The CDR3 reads CASSTDRKRGLYGYTF. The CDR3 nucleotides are TGTGCCAGCAGCACGGACAGGAAAAGGGGCCTGTATGGCTACACCTTC.

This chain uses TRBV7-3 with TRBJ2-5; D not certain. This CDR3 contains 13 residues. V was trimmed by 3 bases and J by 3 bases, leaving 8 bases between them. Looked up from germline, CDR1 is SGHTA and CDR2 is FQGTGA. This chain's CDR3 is CASSLFREETQYF. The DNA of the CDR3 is TGTGCCAGCAGCTTGTTTCGGGAAGAGACCCAGTACTTC.

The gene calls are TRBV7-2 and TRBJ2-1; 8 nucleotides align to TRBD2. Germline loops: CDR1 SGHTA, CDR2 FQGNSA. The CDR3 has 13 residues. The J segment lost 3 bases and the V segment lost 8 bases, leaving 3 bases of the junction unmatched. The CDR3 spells CASSGGGYNEQFF. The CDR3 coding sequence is TGTGCCAGCTCGGGAGGGGGCTACAATGAGCAGTTCTTC.

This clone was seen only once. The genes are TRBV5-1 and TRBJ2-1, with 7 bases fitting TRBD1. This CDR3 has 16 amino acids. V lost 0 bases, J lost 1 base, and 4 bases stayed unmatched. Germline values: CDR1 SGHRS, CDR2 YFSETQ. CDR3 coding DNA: TGCGCCAGCAGCTTGGGGGCAGGGGGATCCTACAATGAGCAGTTCTTC. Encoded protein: CASSLGAGGSYNEQFF.

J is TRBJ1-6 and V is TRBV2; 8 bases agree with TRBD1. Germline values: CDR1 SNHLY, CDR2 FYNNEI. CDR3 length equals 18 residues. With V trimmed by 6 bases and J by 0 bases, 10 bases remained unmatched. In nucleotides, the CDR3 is TGTGCCAGCAGCATGGACAGGGAGAGGGACTCCTATAATTCACCCCTCCACTTT. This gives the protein CASSMDRERDSYNSPLHF.

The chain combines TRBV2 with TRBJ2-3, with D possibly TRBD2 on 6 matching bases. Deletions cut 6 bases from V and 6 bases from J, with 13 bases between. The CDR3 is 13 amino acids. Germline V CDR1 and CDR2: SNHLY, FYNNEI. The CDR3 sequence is CASSDGTSDTQYF. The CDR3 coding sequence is TGTGCCAGCAGCGACGGGACTTCCGATACGCAGTATTTT.